The clone carrying this T cell receptor beta chain was seen only a few times. Its target is not known. The CDR3 is made up of 13 amino acids. V was pared by 7 bases and J by 3 bases, with 12 bases between. This record comes from a study of T-cell memory formation after mild COVID-19. Study findings and constraints: Contracting CD4+ clones were located mainly in CM and EM, and CD8+ clones in EMRA.

From 5'RACE with constant-segment primers came TCR alpha and TCR beta cDNA libraries that carried sample barcodes and UMIs. MiXCR, applied by TCRdb to the 5' RACE reads, yields one record per CDR3 protein. The sample lists 560,000 or so distinct CDR3 sequences; roughly a sixth were seen once. This sequence joins TRBV12-3 or TRBV12-4 and TRBJ2-5; D may match TRBD1 or TRBD2 (7 bases each). The clonotype comes from an adult woman who had mild COVID-19 (a few samples of this study predate the infection). Cell type and time point are not known. The sequencing sample was made of PBMCs or a T cell subset sorted from them (not recorded which). The CDR3 region has the DNA TGTGCCAGCACCAGGGGGGGGAAAGAGACCCAGTACTTC. Its protein is CASTRGGKETQYF.